A selection of T cell receptor beta chains follows, all from one sample in a study of cytomegalovirus exposure and HLA in healthy donors. The repertoire was sequenced with immunoSEQ multiplex PCR; TCRdb's copy has only in-frame clones and lacks some. The table lists about 90,000 clones, with 3% to 3.5% in the top ten. The material sequenced was PBMCs. The receptors shown here come from a woman aged 25 to 39 in good health and CMV-seronegative. Both conserved end residues are part of each CDR3. Fields, in order: J gene, V gene, D gene, CDR3 DNA, CDR3 protein. A D gene is named only where the DNA matches it firmly.

TRBJ2-7 | TRBV2 | TRBD1 | TGTGCCAGCAGTGACGGGACAGGGGGCGACGAGCAGTACTTC | CASSDGTGGDEQYF
TRBJ2-7 | TRBV5-6 | - | TGTGCCAGCAGTCGCCCTCTCGGGACTCACGAGCAGTACTTC | CASSRPLGTHEQYF
TRBJ2-5 | TRBV9 | - | TGTGCCAGCAGCGGTACAGGGTTGGGGGCCCAGTACTTC | CASSGTGLGAQYF
TRBJ2-3 | TRBV5-1 | - | TGCGCCAGCAGTACCCCAGGAGGTCGTAGCACAGATACGCAGTATTTT | CASSTPGGRSTDTQYF
TRBJ2-7 | TRBV7-2 | TRBD2 | TGTGCCAGCAGCTTAGCTCGCGGGGGGGCGGGAAGGCAGTACTTC | CASSLARGGAGRQYF
TRBJ2-1 | TRBV7-3 | TRBD1 | TGTGCCAGCAGTCTAGGACAGGGAGGTGAGCAGTTCTTC | CASSLGQGGEQFF
TRBJ2-7 | TRBV11-2 | - | TGTGCCAGCAGCTTGGAGAACTACGAGCAGTACTTC | CASSLENYEQYF
TRBJ2-2 | TRBV28 | TRBD1 | TGTGCCAGCAGTTCACACCGGGGACAGGGGGTTATCGCCGGGGAGCTGTTTTTT | CASSSHRGQGVIAGELFF
TRBJ2-7 | TRBV15 | - | TGTGCCACCAGCAGAGCCTTGGGACTGTCGGCCGAGCAGTACTTC | CATSRALGLSAEQYF
TRBJ1-1 | TRBV18 | - | TGTGCCAGCTCACCACTATCAGTGAACACTGAAGCTTTCTTT | CASSPLSVNTEAFF
TRBJ2-1 | TRBV7-2 | - | TGTGCCAGCAGCTTAGGACTGGATGAGCAGTTCTTC | CASSLGLDEQFF
TRBJ2-5 | TRBV7-6 | - | TGTGCCAGCAGCCGTCCGGGGGTCTACCAAGAGACCCAGTACTTC | CASSRPGVYQETQYF
TRBJ2-7 | TRBV7-2 | - | TGTGCCAGCAGCTACCGGACAGACTACGAGCAGTACTTC | CASSYRTDYEQYF
TRBJ2-3 | TRBV19 | TRBD2 | TGTGCCAGTAGTATAGATCCGACTAGCGCGAGCACAGATACGCAGTATTTT | CASSIDPTSASTDTQYF
TRBJ1-6 | TRBV9 | - | TGTGCCAGCAGCCCGACGACAGGCTTTAATTCACCCCTCCACTTT | CASSPTTGFNSPLHF
TRBJ2-1 | TRBV29-1 | TRBD1 | TGCAGCGCCCGGACAGGGGATGAGCAGTTCTTC | CSARTGDEQFF
TRBJ2-1 | TRBV7-9 | - | TGTGCCAGCAGCTTAAGCGGCAATGAGCAGTTCTTC | CASSLSGNEQFF
TRBJ2-7 | TRBV29-1 | TRBD1 | TGCAGCGTCGTCGGGACAGGGCGCGTGAGCGAGCAGTACTTC | CSVVGTGRVSEQYF
TRBJ2-7 | TRBV7-2 | - | TGTGCCAGCAGCGTTGGCCTAATGACACCCATTGCCACCTACGAGCAGTACTTC | CASSVGLMTPIATYEQYF
TRBJ2-5 | TRBV28 | - | TGTGCCAGCAGTCGCCGTGACTTTGTCCAGGGAGAGACCCAGTACTTC | CASSRRDFVQGETQYF
TRBJ1-2 | TRBV6-4 | - | TGTGCCAGCAGTCGGGACACTGAAGCTAACTATGGCTACACCTTC | CASSRDTEANYGYTF
TRBJ2-7 | TRBV5-8 | TRBD1 | TGTGCCAGCAGCTTGTTCGGGACAGTCTCCTACGAGCAGTACTTC | CASSLFGTVSYEQYF
TRBJ1-1 | TRBV29-1 | - | TGCAGCGTTGAAGATCCGGGCACTGAAGCTTTCTTT | CSVEDPGTEAFF
TRBJ1-2 | TRBV19 | TRBD1 | TGTGCCAGTAGTATTCCGGGACAGGGGGCCTATGGCTACACCTTC | CASSIPGQGAYGYTF
TRBJ2-7 | TRBV6-5 | - | TGTGCCAGCATGCCAGCGCCCCAAGTAGCCTACGAGCAGTACTTC | CASMPAPQVAYEQYF
TRBJ2-7 | TRBV28 | - | TGTGCCAGCAGTTTAACGACCCTGACAGGATCCGAGCAGTACTTC | CASSLTTLTGSEQYF
TRBJ2-2 | TRBV7-3 | TRBD2 | TGTGCCAGCAGTTTTCAGTGGGCTAGCGGGATCGGCACCGGGGAGCTGTTTTTT | CASSFQWASGIGTGELFF
TRBJ1-2 | TRBV9 | - | TGTGCCAGCAGCCCCGGCGGGGGCTTCTATGGCTTTACCTTC | CASSPGGGFYGFTF
TRBJ2-7 | TRBV6-1 | TRBD2 | TGTGCCAGCACCTTACTGACTAGCGAGGGCTACGAGCAGTACTTC | CASTLLTSEGYEQYF
TRBJ2-5 | TRBV28 | - | TGTGCCAGCGGGCCCAGGGTGCAAGAGACCCAGTACTTC | CASGPRVQETQYF
TRBJ2-3 | TRBV28 | TRBD1 | TGTGCCAGCAGTACTCCGGGACAGGGGGCTTATACGCAGTATTTT | CASSTPGQGAYTQYF
TRBJ1-3 | TRBV6-5 | TRBD1 | TGTGCCAGCAGTTACAAGGGGGCGAGTGGAAACACCATATATTTT | CASSYKGASGNTIYF
TRBJ1-3 | TRBV7-9 | - | TGTGCCAGCACACCCGTCGGGTGGAACTCTGGAAACACCATATATTTT | CASTPVGWNSGNTIYF
TRBJ2-3 | TRBV7-9 | - | TGTGCCGGGAGACTAGGAAGCCGCGATACGCAGTATTTT | CAGRLGSRDTQYF
TRBJ1-5 | TRBV7-9 | - | TGTGCCAGCAGTGGACTGGCGGGTCCCCAGCATTTT | CASSGLAGPQHF
TRBJ2-3 | TRBV7-8 | - | TGTGCCAGCAGCTTAGAAGAGTTTACAGATACGCAGTATTTT | CASSLEEFTDTQYF
TRBJ2-7 | TRBV27 | TRBD1 | TGTGCCAGCAGGCCCGGGACAGGGGCCTACGAGCAGTACTTC | CASRPGTGAYEQYF
TRBJ2-3 | TRBV29-1 | - | TGCAGCGTTGAAAACAGACAGCGTAGCACAGATACGCAGTATTTT | CSVENRQRSTDTQYF
TRBJ1-1 | TRBV10-1 | - | TGCGCCAGCAGTGAAACTCCCAACACTGAAGCTTTCTTT | CASSETPNTEAFF
TRBJ2-1 | TRBV6-1 | TRBD1 | TGTGCCAGCAGTCCCCGGACAGGGGCTGGAGATGAGCAGTTCTTC | CASSPRTGAGDEQFF
TRBJ2-7 | TRBV5-1 | - | TGCGCCAGCAGCTTGTCGAACGGACTCTACGAGCAGTACTTC | CASSLSNGLYEQYF
TRBJ2-3 | TRBV28 | TRBD2 | TGTGCCAGCATAAAGACCCTAGCGGGGGTAAGCACAGATACGCAGTATTTT | CASIKTLAGVSTDTQYF
TRBJ1-4 | TRBV10-3 | TRBD1 | TGTGCCATCAGCGAGTCAGGGACAGCTAATGAAAAACTGTTTTTT | CAISESGTANEKLFF
TRBJ1-2 | TRBV9 | - | TGTGCCAGCAGCCTTGGACTGTCACCTGATGGCTACACCTTC | CASSLGLSPDGYTF
TRBJ1-2 | TRBV11-3 | - | TGTGCCAGCAGCCCGAGGACAGCTTATGGCTACACCTTC | CASSPRTAYGYTF
TRBJ2-7 | TRBV7-9 | TRBD1 | TGTGCCAGCAGTTCCGGGACAGACCTCTACGAGCAGTACTTC | CASSSGTDLYEQYF
TRBJ2-1 | TRBV27 | TRBD2 | TGTGCCAGCAACGTACTGGGGCTAGCGGGAGTCAATGAGCAGTTCTTC | CASNVLGLAGVNEQFF
TRBJ1-2 | TRBV2 | - | TGTGCCAGCAGCGAAACGACTGAAAACTATGGCTACACCTTC | CASSETTENYGYTF
TRBJ2-5 | TRBV5-1 | - | TGCGCCAGCAGCTTGGGGCTGGCCCTAGGGGGAGAGACCCAGTACTTC | CASSLGLALGGETQYF
TRBJ2-2 | TRBV4-1 | TRBD1 | TGCGCCAGCAGCCAAGACCGCTCGGGGACAGCGAACACCGGGGAGCTGTTTTTT | CASSQDRSGTANTGELFF
TRBJ2-7 | TRBV11-2 | - | TGTGCCAGCAGATCCTTGGCACAGGGCGAGCAGTACTTC | CASRSLAQGEQYF
TRBJ2-5 | TRBV6-1 | - | TGTGCCAGCAGTGAAAACGCGGCAGACAGCCAAGAGACCCAGTACTTC | CASSENAADSQETQYF
TRBJ2-7 | TRBV6-1 | - | TGTGCCAGCACCCTACTACATGGGACACCTTACGAGCAGTACTTC | CASTLLHGTPYEQYF